This T cell receptor (beta chain) was found in a study of T-cell memory formation after mild COVID-19. Study-wide results and caveats: Clones which contracted sat mainly in CM and EM if CD4+, and in EMRA if CD8+.

To note about this clonotype: Its target is not known.

Trimming stripped 4 bases from V and 5 bases from J, with 14 bases between. Germline CDR1 reads SGHRS; CDR2 reads YFSETQ. This CDR3 has 14 residues. TCRdb redid the calling of the 5' RACE reads with MiXCR, one entry per CDR3 protein. The data hold roughly 120,000 distinct CDR3 sequences, with roughly 15% observed a single time. The sample taken for sequencing was PBMCs or a T cell subset sorted from them (not recorded which). The chain couples TRBV5-1 to TRBJ2-3, with D perhaps matching TRBD2 (6 bases). The sequence was obtained from an adult woman who had mild COVID-19 (a few samples of this study predate the infection). Cell type and time point are not known. The CDR3 sequence: CASSAGTGGDTQYF. The CDR3 DNA sequence: TGCGCCAGCAGCGCCGGGACTGGCGGAGATACGCAGTATTTT.